This T cell receptor beta chain was sequenced in a study of shared T cell receptors in the human thymus. The data were produced by immunoSEQ multiplex PCR, yet TCRdb's version contains in-frame clones alone and is incomplete. This table has over 650,000 clones, around 87% appearing once. The length of the CDR3 is 12 residues. The germline V gene has CDR1 GTSNPN and CDR2 SVGIG (reference sequence). Trimming shortened V by 1 base and J by 8 bases, and 11 bases separated the two germline ends. This sample also appeared in a second study, on human thymus T cells. That source notes: Healthy Finnish infants undergoing corrective surgery for congenital heart defects were used as donors. Corrective heart surgery yielded resections, and these provided the thymus tissue. Thymic and blood repertoires seemed to show skewed V and J gene use. Unrelated individuals were reported by related research to share highly overlapping thymic repertoires.

This TCR came from a boy in the first two years of life with a congenital heart defect. The chain links TRBV30 to TRBJ1-1; D perhaps matches TRBD1 (6 bases). Sequencing was performed on thymocytes. DNA of the CDR3: TGTGCCTGGAGTGCAGGGGCACACGAAGCTTTCTTT. It encodes CAWSAGAHEAFF.